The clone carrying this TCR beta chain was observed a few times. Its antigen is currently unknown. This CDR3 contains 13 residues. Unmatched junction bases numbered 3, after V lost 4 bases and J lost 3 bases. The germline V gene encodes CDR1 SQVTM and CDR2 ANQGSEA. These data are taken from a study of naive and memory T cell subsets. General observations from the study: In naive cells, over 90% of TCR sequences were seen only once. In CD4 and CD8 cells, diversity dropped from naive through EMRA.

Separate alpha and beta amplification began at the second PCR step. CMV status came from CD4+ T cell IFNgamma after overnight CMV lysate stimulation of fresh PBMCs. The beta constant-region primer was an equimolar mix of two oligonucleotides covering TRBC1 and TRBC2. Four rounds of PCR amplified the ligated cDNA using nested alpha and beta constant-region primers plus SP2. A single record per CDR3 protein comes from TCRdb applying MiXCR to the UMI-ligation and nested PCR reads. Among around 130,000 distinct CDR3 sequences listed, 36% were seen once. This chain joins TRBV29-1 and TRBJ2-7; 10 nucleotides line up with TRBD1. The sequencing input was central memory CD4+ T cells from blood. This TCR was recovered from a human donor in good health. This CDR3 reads CSVVRDRGYEQYF. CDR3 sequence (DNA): TGCAGCGTTGTTCGGGACAGGGGCTACGAGCAGTACTTC.